One and the same sample provided the 4 T cell receptor beta chains below, sequenced in a study of post-analysis software for immune sequencing data. For these receptors, no antigen is known. cDNA libraries of TCR beta carried unique molecular identifiers. TCRdb fed the PCR reads into MiXCR, producing one record per CDR3 protein. In the table there are about 680,000 distinct CDR3 sequences, roughly three fifths of which are singletons. Overall study findings and caveats: Four or five TRBV segments (TRBV5-6, TRBV5-1 and TRBV20-1 among them) occurred more frequently in patients than in controls.

The sample taken for sequencing was blood. The receptors were sampled from a girl aged 2 to 10 with multiple sclerosis.

The genes are TRBV7-2 and TRBJ2-1, with unresolved D. The germline V and J ends were trimmed by 6 bases and 4 bases, with 10 bases remaining between them. The CDR3 spans 13 residues. Per germline, CDR1 SGHTA and CDR2 FQGNSA. CDR3 coding DNA: TGTGCCAGCAGTCCCAAAGGTTACAATGAGCAGTTCTTC. Amino acid sequence: CASSPKGYNEQFF.

This clonotype was detected only a few times. The gene calls are TRBV20-1 and TRBJ2-1; weak D call: TRBD1 (6 bases). This CDR3 region has 13 residues. The germline gives CDR1 DFQATT, CDR2 SNEGSKA (reference sequence). Between the trimmed V and J ends, which lost 2 bases and 9 bases, there was a span of 14 bases. The CDR3 loop is CSARHRQGSEQFF. The DNA of the CDR3 is TGCAGTGCTAGACATCGGCAGGGGAGTGAGCAGTTCTTC.

This clonotype appeared a single time. This chain's CDR3 is CASSPSTGESTEAFF. The DNA for the CDR3 is TGCGCCAGCAGCCCGTCGACAGGGGAGAGCACTGAAGCTTTCTTT. The rearrangement joins TRBV5-1 to TRBJ1-1; 8 bases map to TRBD1. The CDR3 has 15 residues. Germline-derived CDR1 and CDR2 are SGHRS and YFSETQ. V shed 4 bases and J 4 bases; nucleotides not matched to a gene: 9.

The chain joins TRBV6-5 to TRBJ2-1; weak D call: TRBD1 (6 bases). The CDR3 has 14 amino acids. V lost 2 bases, J lost 5 bases, and 10 bases lay in between. Germline V gene data show CDR1 as MNHEY and CDR2 as SVGAGI. Here the CDR3 DNA reads TGTGCCAGCAGTTACCAGGGGCAGGACAATGAGCAGTTCTTC. Translating it yields CASSYQGQDNEQFF.